The clone carrying this T cell receptor (beta chain) showed up just a few times. This entry is derived from a study of T cell clones after liver transplantation. Assay: immunoSEQ multiplex PCR; the TCRdb copy retains only in-frame clones and omits some. The table records tens of thousands of clones, 70% to 85% of them present only once. The V gene's germline CDR1 is SGHTA and CDR2 FQGNSA. The CDR3 contains 18 residues. Trimming took 1 base from V and 0 from J, leaving 16 bases between them. This receptor was identified in a human donor who received a liver transplant. The chain has TRBV7-2 and TRBJ2-4; D assignment may be TRBD1 or TRBD2 (6 bases each). The source material was CD4+ T cells from blood, sampled before liver transplant. CDR3 loop: CASSLEARGASAKNIQYF. DNA of the CDR3: TGTGCCAGCAGCTTAGAAGCTAGGGGGGCCTCAGCCAAAAACATTCAGTACTTC.